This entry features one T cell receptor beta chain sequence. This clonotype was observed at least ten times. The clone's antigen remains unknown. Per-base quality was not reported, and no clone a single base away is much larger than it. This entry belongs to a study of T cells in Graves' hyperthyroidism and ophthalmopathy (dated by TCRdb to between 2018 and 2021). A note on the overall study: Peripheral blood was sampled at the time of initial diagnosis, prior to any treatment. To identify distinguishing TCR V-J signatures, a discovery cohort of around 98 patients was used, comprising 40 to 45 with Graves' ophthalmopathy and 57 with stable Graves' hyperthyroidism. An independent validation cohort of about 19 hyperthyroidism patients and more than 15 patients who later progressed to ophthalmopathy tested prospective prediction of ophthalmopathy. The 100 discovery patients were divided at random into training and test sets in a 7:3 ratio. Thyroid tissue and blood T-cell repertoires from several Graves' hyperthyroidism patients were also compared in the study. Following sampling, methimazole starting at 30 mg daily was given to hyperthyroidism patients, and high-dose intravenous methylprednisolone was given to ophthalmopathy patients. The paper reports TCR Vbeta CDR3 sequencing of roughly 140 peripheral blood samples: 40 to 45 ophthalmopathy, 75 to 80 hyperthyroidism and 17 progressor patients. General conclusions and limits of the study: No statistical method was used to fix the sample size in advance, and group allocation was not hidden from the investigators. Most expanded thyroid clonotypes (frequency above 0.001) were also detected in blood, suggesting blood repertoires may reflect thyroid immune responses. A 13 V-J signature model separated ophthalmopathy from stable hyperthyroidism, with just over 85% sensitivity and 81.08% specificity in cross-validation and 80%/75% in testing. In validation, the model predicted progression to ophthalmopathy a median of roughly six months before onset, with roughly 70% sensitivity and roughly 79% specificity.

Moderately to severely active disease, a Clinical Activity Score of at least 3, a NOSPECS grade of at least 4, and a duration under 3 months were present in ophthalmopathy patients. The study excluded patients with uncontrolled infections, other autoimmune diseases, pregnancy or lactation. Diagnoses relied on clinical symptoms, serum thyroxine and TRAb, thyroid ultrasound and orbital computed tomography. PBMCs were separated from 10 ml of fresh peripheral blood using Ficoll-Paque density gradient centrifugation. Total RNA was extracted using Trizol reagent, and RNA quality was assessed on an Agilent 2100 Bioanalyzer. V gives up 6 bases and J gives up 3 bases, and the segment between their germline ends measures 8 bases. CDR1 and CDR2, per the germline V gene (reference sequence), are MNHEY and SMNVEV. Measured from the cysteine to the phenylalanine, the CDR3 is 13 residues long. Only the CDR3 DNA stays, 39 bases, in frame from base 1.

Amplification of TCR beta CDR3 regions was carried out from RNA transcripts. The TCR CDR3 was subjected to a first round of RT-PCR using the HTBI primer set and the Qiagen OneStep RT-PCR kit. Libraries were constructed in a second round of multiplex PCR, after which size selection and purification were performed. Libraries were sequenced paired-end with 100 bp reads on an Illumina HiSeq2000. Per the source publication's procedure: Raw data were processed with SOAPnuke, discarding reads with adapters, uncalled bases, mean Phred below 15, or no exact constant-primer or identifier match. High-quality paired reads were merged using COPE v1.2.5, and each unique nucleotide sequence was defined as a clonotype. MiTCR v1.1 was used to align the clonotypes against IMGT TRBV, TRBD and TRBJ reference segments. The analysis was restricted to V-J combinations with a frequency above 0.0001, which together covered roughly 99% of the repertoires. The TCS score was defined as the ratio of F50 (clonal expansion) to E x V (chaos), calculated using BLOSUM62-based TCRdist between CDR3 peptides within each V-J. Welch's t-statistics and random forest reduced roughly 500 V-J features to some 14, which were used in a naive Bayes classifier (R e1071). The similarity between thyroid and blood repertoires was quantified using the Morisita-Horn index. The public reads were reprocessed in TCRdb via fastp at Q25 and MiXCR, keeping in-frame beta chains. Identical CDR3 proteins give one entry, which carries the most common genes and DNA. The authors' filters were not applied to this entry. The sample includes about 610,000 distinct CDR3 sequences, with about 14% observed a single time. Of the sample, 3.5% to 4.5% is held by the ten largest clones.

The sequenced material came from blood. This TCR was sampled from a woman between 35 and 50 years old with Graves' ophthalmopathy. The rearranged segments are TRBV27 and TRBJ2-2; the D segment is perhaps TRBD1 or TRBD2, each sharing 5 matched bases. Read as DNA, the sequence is TGTGCCAGCAGAAGAGGGGACACCGGGGAGCTGTTTTTT. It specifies CASRRGDTGELFF.